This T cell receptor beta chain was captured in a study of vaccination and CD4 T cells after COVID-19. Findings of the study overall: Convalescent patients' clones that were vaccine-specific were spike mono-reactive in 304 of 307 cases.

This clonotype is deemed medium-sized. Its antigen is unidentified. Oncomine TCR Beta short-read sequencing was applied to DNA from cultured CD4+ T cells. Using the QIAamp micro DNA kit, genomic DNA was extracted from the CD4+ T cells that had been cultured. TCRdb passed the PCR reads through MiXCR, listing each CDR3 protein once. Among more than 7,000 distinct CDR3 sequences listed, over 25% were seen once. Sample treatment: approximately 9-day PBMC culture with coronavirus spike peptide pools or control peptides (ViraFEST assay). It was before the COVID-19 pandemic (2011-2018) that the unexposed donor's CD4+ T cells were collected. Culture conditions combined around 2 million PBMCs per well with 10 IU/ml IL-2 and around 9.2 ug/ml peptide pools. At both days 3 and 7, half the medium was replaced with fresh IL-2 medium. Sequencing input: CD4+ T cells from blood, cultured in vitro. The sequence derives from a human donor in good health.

The CDR3 loop reads CASNPLGMENSPLHF. The CDR3, as DNA: TGTGCCAGCAACCCTCTGGGCATGGAGAATTCACCCCTCCACTTT. The V gene is TRBV6-1, the J gene TRBJ1-6; D remains ambiguous. The V gene's germline CDR1 is MNHNS and CDR2 SASEGT. CDR3 length: 15 amino acids. Trimming removed 7 bases from V and 7 bases from J, with 17 bases in between.